This TCR beta chain originates from a study of beta chain features in type 1 diabetes. Study at large: Similarity in age, gender and cell yields was seen between patients and healthy donors. The study's findings and limits: Among all four CD4+ subsets, Type 1 diabetes patients had TCRB CDR3s that were moderately but significantly shorter. Because the template was cDNA, high-expressing cells might be over-represented. In patients and controls equally, PCR might favor templates that are shorter.

Purity exceeding 95% was reached by all sorted populations. The germline CDR1 and CDR2 sequences are MDHEN and SYDVKM. The CDR3 totals 16 residues. Trimming cost V 8 bases and J 7 bases; bases outside gene matches: 15. The isolated RNA, all of it, was reverse transcribed, so expressed TCRB transcripts were what got sequenced. The protocol was immunoSEQ multiplex PCR, while the TCRdb copy is restricted to in-frame clones and leaves out a portion. The sample includes hundreds of thousands of clones, 14% to 15% of them seen just once. This clone turned up a few times. Antigen unknown. The J gene is TRBJ2-7, the V gene TRBV28; TRBD2 aligns across 12 bases. The sample consisted of naive CD4+ T cells from blood. This clonotype was sampled from a man younger than 30 with type 1 diabetes. In nucleotides, the CDR3 is TGTGCCAGCGGAGATCTTAGGACTAGCGGGGAAGAGGAGCAGTACTTC. Translating gives CASGDLRTSGEEEQYF.